What follows are 9 T cell receptor beta chains derived from one specimen sequenced in a study of blood T cell repertoires in COVID-19. Sequencing used immunoSEQ multiplex PCR; TCRdb keeps in-frame clones, though not all of them. Of 130,000 to 150,000 clones in the sample, roughly four fifths were seen once. What was sequenced was peripheral blood. The receptors shown here come from a human donor with acute or convalescent COVID-19. The donor label of this sample is uncertain.

The genes are TRBV5-1 and TRBJ1-6; maybe TRBD1 (6 bases). CDR1 SGHRS and CDR2 YFSETQ come from the germline V gene. CDR3 length: 14 amino acids. The V gene lost 0 bases and the J gene lost 9 bases, with 10 bases spanning the gap. The CDR3 spells CASSLGQQGSPLHF. Here the CDR3 DNA reads TGCGCCAGCAGCTTGGGCCAACAGGGTTCACCCCTCCACTTT.

The chain employs TRBV29-1 and TRBJ2-3, with TRBD2 as a possible D gene (5 bases). This CDR3 spans 13 amino acids. The V end lost 2 bases, the J end lost 0 bases, and 6 bases lay between the germline ends. Germline V gene data show CDR1 as SQVTM and CDR2 as ANQGSEA. The CDR3 DNA is TGCAGCGTTGAAAGCGGTAGCACAGATACGCAGTATTTT. It translates to CSVESGSTDTQYF.

The chain joins TRBV11-2 to TRBJ1-1, with TRBD1 as a possible D gene (5 bases). V was cut by 0 bases and J by 8 bases, with 16 bases left in between. CDR1 and CDR2 from the germline V gene are SGHAT and FQNNGV. The CDR3 covers 15 residues. The CDR3 sequence is CASSLDYITGEEAFF. The CDR3 bases are TGTGCCAGCAGCTTAGATTATATTACGGGGGAAGAAGCTTTCTTT. Combining the CDR3 with reference TRBV11-2 and TRBJ1-1 gives the whole variable domain EAGVAQSPRYKIIEKRQSVAFWCNPISGHATLYWYQQILGQGPKLLIQFQNNGVVDDSQLPKDRFSAERLKGVDSTLKIQPAKLEDSAVYLCASSLDYITGEEAFFGQGTRLTVV.

This clone was detected once. The V and J genes are TRBV5-1 and TRBJ2-5, with D tentatively TRBD2 (7 bases). Germline V gives CDR1 SGHRS, CDR2 YFSETQ. The CDR3 spans 15 residues. The germline V and J ends were trimmed by 3 bases and 5 bases, with 17 bases remaining between them. CDR3 sequence reads: CASSSQAGRGETQYF. CDR3 bases: TGCGCCAGCAGCTCCCAGGCGGGGAGGGGGGAGACCCAGTACTTC.

The chain carries TRBV6-5 and TRBJ2-5, with 8 bases matching TRBD2. Germline CDR1 reads MNHEY; CDR2 reads SVGAGI. CDR3 length equals 14 residues. J was trimmed by 7 bases and V by 5 bases; bases with no gene match: 9. In DNA form, the CDR3 reads TGTGCCAGCAGTCCCGCGGGGGGTGGAGGGACCCAGTACTTC. It yields the protein CASSPAGGGGTQYF.

The chain uses TRBV24-1 and TRBJ2-3; D is unclear. The V gene's germline CDR1 is KGHDR and CDR2 SFDVKD. The CDR3 runs to 16 residues. Trimming took 0 bases from V and 0 from J, leaving 9 bases between them. As DNA, the CDR3 is TGTGCCACCAGTGATTTGTCCGTGACTAGCACAGATACGCAGTATTTT. Residues: CATSDLSVTSTDTQYF.

The chain carries TRBV5-1 and TRBJ2-3, with 10 bases identical to TRBD2. There are 15 residues in the CDR3. V lost 3 bases and J lost 6; bases outside the gene matches: 7. Germline loops: CDR1 SGHRS, CDR2 YFSETQ. The CDR3, as DNA: TGCGCCAGCAGCTCGGAGCGGGGGGGCTATGATACGCAGTATTTT. It yields the protein CASSSERGGYDTQYF.

This rearrangement joins TRBV7-9 to TRBJ2-2; 9 nucleotides align to TRBD1. The length of the CDR3 is 17 residues. The germline gives CDR1 SEHNR, CDR2 FQNEAQ (reference sequence). With 5 bases clipped from V and 0 bases from J, the junction kept 7 bases outside the gene matches. The CDR3 loop reads CASSPSGDRANTGELFF. The CDR3 region has the DNA TGTGCCAGCAGCCCCTCCGGGGACAGGGCGAACACCGGGGAGCTGTTTTTT.

The J gene is TRBJ1-3, the V gene TRBV7-9, with D hard to call. Trimming stripped 8 bases from V and 0 bases from J, with 5 bases between. This CDR3 comprises 12 residues. Germline V gene data show CDR1 as SEHNR and CDR2 as FQNEAQ (reference sequence). CDR3 nucleotides: TGTGCCAGCTCTAACTCTGGAAACACCATATATTTT. Translated, it gives CASSNSGNTIYF.